These T cell receptor beta chains were read from a single sample in a study of T cells in Graves' hyperthyroidism and ophthalmopathy. One entry per CDR3 protein results from TCRdb running MiXCR on the multiplex PCR reads. Among a few hundred thousand distinct CDR3 sequences listed, less than 20% were seen once. The sequenced material came from blood. The receptors derive from a woman younger than 45 with Graves' hyperthyroidism. CDR3s include the opening cysteine and the closing phenylalanine or tryptophan. The D gene is left open where the match is weak. Rows give clone size only sometimes, using once, few, many, or a class for an expanded clone.

TRBV18,TRBJ2-1,many,-,TGTGCCAGCTCACCACCCGGCGCGGCCTACAATGAGCAGTTCTTC,CASSPPGAAYNEQFF
TRBV6-1,TRBJ1-3,few,-,TGTGCCAGCAGTGAAGCGGATCCCTCTGGAAACACCATATATTTT,CASSEADPSGNTIYF
TRBV28,TRBJ1-2,many,TRBD1,TGTGCCAGCAGTTTAATTACGGACAGGGGGCCGGGTAACTATGGCTACACCTTC,CASSLITDRGPGNYGYTF
TRBV6-5,TRBJ2-1,-,-,TGTGCCAGCAGTTACTCGAGTAGGGCTCGTTACAATGAGCAGTTCTTC,CASSYSSRARYNEQFF
TRBV5-1,TRBJ2-5,many,TRBD2,TGCGCCAGCAGCCCAACGGTAGCGGGGGGACAAGAGACCCAGTACTTC,CASSPTVAGGQETQYF
TRBV13,TRBJ2-1,-,TRBD2,TGTGCCAGCAGCAGAAAGGGACTAGCGGTCTCGTGGGATGAGCAGTTCTTC,CASSRKGLAVSWDEQFF
TRBV5-1,TRBJ2-4,-,-,TGCGCCAGCAGCTTTGGACAAAGAATAGCCAAAAACATTCAGTACTTC,CASSFGQRIAKNIQYF
TRBV10-3,TRBJ1-2,-,-,TGTGCCATCAGTGAACTAAGGGACGGTAGTAACTATGGCTACACCTTC,CAISELRDGSNYGYTF
TRBV6-1,TRBJ1-6,-,-,TGTGCCAGCAGCCTTGGGACAAGTAATAATTCACCCCTCCACTTT,CASSLGTSNNSPLHF
TRBV5-6,TRBJ1-5,many,TRBD1,TGTGCCAGCAGCTACTACAGGGGAGTCGATCAGCCCCAGCATTTT,CASSYYRGVDQPQHF
TRBV28,TRBJ2-7,many,TRBD1,TGTGCCAGCAGTTTATTGGGGACAGGGGTCGATTACGAGCAGTACTTC,CASSLLGTGVDYEQYF
TRBV3-1,TRBJ2-7,-,TRBD1,TGTGCCAGCAGCCAGGCCGGGACAGGGTCTTTCTACGAGCAGTACTTC,CASSQAGTGSFYEQYF
TRBV12-3/TRBV12-4,TRBJ1-1,many,TRBD1,TGTGCCAGCAGGACAGGGGAGGCGACTGAAGCTTTCTTT,CASRTGEATEAFF
TRBV2,TRBJ2-5,-,TRBD2,TGTGCCAGCAGATCCGGGACTAGCGGGAAAGAGACCCAGTACTTC,CASRSGTSGKETQYF
TRBV20-1,TRBJ2-7,-,-,TGCAGTGCTAGAGATCGAGGGGCGGAGCAGTACTTC,CSARDRGAEQYF
TRBV27,TRBJ2-3,-,TRBD2,TGTGCCAGCAGCCTGCTAGCGGAAATCACAGATACGCAGTATTTT,CASSLLAEITDTQYF
TRBV3-1,TRBJ2-7,few,TRBD2,TGTGCCAGCAGCCAAGTGGGTAGCGGGCCTAGCTCCTACGAGCAGTACTTC,CASSQVGSGPSSYEQYF
TRBV29-1,TRBJ2-3,many,TRBD1,TGCAGCGTTAAGGACAGGGTCGCAGATACGCAGTATTTT,CSVKDRVADTQYF
TRBV24-1,TRBJ2-1,many,-,TGTGCCACCAGTGATCGGGACGGCGGGAATGAGCAGTTCTTC,CATSDRDGGNEQFF
TRBV28,TRBJ2-2,-,TRBD2,TGTGCCAGCACTAACGCGGGTCTAGCGGGAGTGGGGGAGCTGTTTTTT,CASTNAGLAGVGELFF
TRBV5-1,TRBJ2-3,-,TRBD2,TGCGCCAGCAGCTTGGGCTCGGCGGGAGGTTCAGATACGCAGTATTTT,CASSLGSAGGSDTQYF
TRBV7-6,TRBJ2-3,many,-,TGTGCCAGCAGCTTAGCGTTTCTAGCGAGCACAGATACGCAGTATTTT,CASSLAFLASTDTQYF
TRBV12-3/TRBV12-4,TRBJ2-2,-,TRBD2,TGTGCCAGCAGTTTAGAAGCGGGAGGGCCCTACGGGGAGCTGTTTTTT,CASSLEAGGPYGELFF
TRBV11-3,TRBJ2-7,many,-,TGTGCCAGCAGCCTTGACAAGCACTCCTACGAGCAGTACTTC,CASSLDKHSYEQYF
TRBV11-2,TRBJ2-7,many,-,TGTGCCAGCCTCGGGAGTAACTACGAGCAGTACTTC,CASLGSNYEQYF
TRBV6-1,TRBJ2-1,many,TRBD2,TGTGCCAGCAGCGCCCCGGGACTAGGCTACAATGAGCAGTTCTTC,CASSAPGLGYNEQFF
TRBV29-1,TRBJ1-1,-,-,TGCAGCGTTGTAGGTTGGATGAACACTGAAGCTTTCTTT,CSVVGWMNTEAFF